Listed below are T cell receptor beta chains from one sample, sequenced in a study of cytomegalovirus exposure and HLA in healthy donors. Profiling relied on immunoSEQ multiplex PCR, and the TCRdb table lists in-frame clones only, not all of them. The data show approximately 59,000 clones, with 80% to 95% seen just once and 5.3% held by the top ten. Sample: PBMCs. Receptor source: a man aged 18-30 years in good health and CMV-seropositive. The CDR3 runs from the conserved cysteine through the conserved F or W. The D gene is left open where the match is weak. Not every row has a clone size; where given, it reads once, few, many or a size class.

cdr3_aa	cdr3_nt	j_call	cdr3_length	v_call	clone_size	d_call
CASKLTGANTEAFF	TGTGCCAGCAAGCTCACAGGGGCGAACACTGAAGCTTTCTTT	TRBJ1-1	14	TRBV6-1	-	TRBD1
CASSLQVWQFF	TGTGCCAGCAGTTTACAGGTTTGGCAGTTCTTC	TRBJ2-1	11	TRBV2	few	-
CASSSTGGLGGYTF	TGTGCCAGCAGCTCTACAGGGGGCTTGGGTGGCTACACCTTC	TRBJ1-2	14	TRBV5-4	few	TRBD1
CASTRIDGAGELFF	TGTGCCAGCACCCGGATTGATGGAGCCGGGGAGCTGTTTTTT	TRBJ2-2	14	TRBV5-4	-	-
CASSQGLMTGGTLTYGYTF	TGCGCCAGCAGCCAAGGTCTTATGACAGGGGGTACACTAACGTATGGCTACACCTTC	TRBJ1-2	19	TRBV4-1	-	TRBD1
CASRYRDGLNEKLFF	TGTGCCAGTAGGTACAGGGACGGGCTCAATGAAAAACTGTTTTTT	TRBJ1-4	15	TRBV19	-	-
CASSEVPPLSEQYF	TGTGCCAGCAGTGAAGTACCTCCGCTTAGTGAGCAGTACTTC	TRBJ2-7	14	TRBV6-1	-	-
CASRFRRNTEAFF	TGTGCCAGCAGGTTCAGGCGGAACACTGAAGCTTTCTTT	TRBJ1-1	13	TRBV2	-	-
CASSHGLAGNTGELFF	TGTGCCAGCAGCCACGGACTAGCGGGAAACACCGGGGAGCTGTTTTTT	TRBJ2-2	16	TRBV5-6	-	TRBD2
CSASPGLADYGGELFF	TGCAGCGCCAGCCCCGGACTAGCGGATTATGGCGGGGAGCTGTTTTTT	TRBJ2-2	16	TRBV29-1	once	TRBD2
CASGGLAGDEQFF	TGCGCCAGCGGGGGTCTAGCGGGAGATGAGCAGTTCTTC	TRBJ2-1	13	TRBV5-1	-	TRBD2
CASSFTSGANTGELFF	TGTGCCAGTAGTTTCACTAGCGGGGCGAACACCGGGGAGCTGTTTTTT	TRBJ2-2	16	TRBV27	-	TRBD2
CASSLIASSETQYF	TGTGCCAGCAGCTTAATTGCTAGCTCCGAGACCCAGTACTTC	TRBJ2-5	14	TRBV7-8	-	-
CASSGGGGETQYF	TGTGCCAGCAGTGGAGGGGGGGGAGAGACCCAGTACTTC	TRBJ2-5	13	TRBV2	-	-
CASSLDRVGNTIYF	TGTGCTAGCAGTCTTGACAGGGTCGGAAACACCATATATTTT	TRBJ1-3	14	TRBV7-7	-	TRBD1
CSVSPTGDQPQHF	TGCAGCGTTTCTCCTACAGGGGATCAGCCCCAGCATTTT	TRBJ1-5	13	TRBV29-1	-	TRBD1
CASSERAGGSTDTQYF	TGTGCCAGCAGTGAACGGGCGGGAGGCAGCACAGATACGCAGTATTTT	TRBJ2-3	16	TRBV6-1	once	TRBD2
CASSLAGLAGDGRGEQFF	TGTGCCAGCAGCTTAGCGGGACTAGCGGGAGACGGGCGAGGAGAGCAGTTCTTC	TRBJ2-1	18	TRBV7-9	-	TRBD2
CASSLRADSTDTQYF	TGTGCCAGCAGCCTCCGAGCGGATAGCACAGATACGCAGTATTTT	TRBJ2-3	15	TRBV11-2	-	-
CASSKTVSYGYTF	TGTGCCAGCAGCAAGACAGTAAGCTATGGCTACACCTTC	TRBJ1-2	13	TRBV7-8	-	-
CASGIGQGTYF	TGTGCCAGCGGGATAGGACAGGGGACGTACTTC	TRBJ2-7	11	TRBV27	few	TRBD1
CASSKEGQNEKLFF	TGTGCCAGCAGCAAGGAGGGGCAGAATGAAAAACTGTTTTTT	TRBJ1-4	14	TRBV7-2	-	-
CASSFSPHGNQPQHF	TGTGCCAGCAGTTTTAGCCCACACGGCAATCAGCCCCAGCATTTT	TRBJ1-5	15	TRBV28	-	-
CASSVRRSSETQYF	TGTGCCAGCAGCGTACGGAGGAGTTCGGAGACCCAGTACTTC	TRBJ2-5	14	TRBV7-8	-	-
CASSPAGQTYEQYF	TGTGCCAGCTCACCGGCGGGACAGACGTACGAGCAGTACTTC	TRBJ2-7	14	TRBV18	-	-
CAWSRGNNQPQHF	TGTGCCTGGAGTAGGGGGAACAATCAGCCCCAGCATTTT	TRBJ1-5	13	TRBV30	-	-
CASSPENHDGYTF	TGTGCCAGCAGCCCGGAGAACCATGATGGCTACACCTTC	TRBJ1-2	13	TRBV7-9	-	-
CSVDQRAGLQETQYF	TGCAGCGTTGACCAAAGAGCGGGACTCCAAGAGACCCAGTACTTC	TRBJ2-5	15	TRBV29-1	-	TRBD2
CASSLAAGTYEQYF	TGTGCCAGCAGCTTAGCGGCAGGGACCTACGAGCAGTACTTC	TRBJ2-7	14	TRBV7-9	-	-
CATREVGADTQYF	TGTGCCACACGGGAGGTTGGCGCAGATACGCAGTATTTT	TRBJ2-3	13	TRBV28	-	TRBD2
CASSILPGGLTDTQYF	TGTGCCAGTAGTATACTACCGGGAGGCCTCACAGATACGCAGTATTTT	TRBJ2-3	16	TRBV19	once	TRBD2
CASSLSDLGAQPQHF	TGTGCCAGCAGCTTGAGTGACCTGGGGGCTCAGCCCCAGCATTTT	TRBJ1-5	15	TRBV7-8	-	-
CASSPRAGQPQHF	TGTGCCAGCTCCCCCCGAGCGGGTCAGCCCCAGCATTTT	TRBJ1-5	13	TRBV11-1	few	-
CASSKGASGSETQYF	TGTGCCAGCAGCAAAGGTGCTAGCGGGAGTGAGACCCAGTACTTC	TRBJ2-5	15	TRBV21-1	once	-
CASSIPGRGDTQYF	TGTGCCAGCAGTATACCGGGCCGGGGAGATACGCAGTATTTT	TRBJ2-3	14	TRBV28	-	-